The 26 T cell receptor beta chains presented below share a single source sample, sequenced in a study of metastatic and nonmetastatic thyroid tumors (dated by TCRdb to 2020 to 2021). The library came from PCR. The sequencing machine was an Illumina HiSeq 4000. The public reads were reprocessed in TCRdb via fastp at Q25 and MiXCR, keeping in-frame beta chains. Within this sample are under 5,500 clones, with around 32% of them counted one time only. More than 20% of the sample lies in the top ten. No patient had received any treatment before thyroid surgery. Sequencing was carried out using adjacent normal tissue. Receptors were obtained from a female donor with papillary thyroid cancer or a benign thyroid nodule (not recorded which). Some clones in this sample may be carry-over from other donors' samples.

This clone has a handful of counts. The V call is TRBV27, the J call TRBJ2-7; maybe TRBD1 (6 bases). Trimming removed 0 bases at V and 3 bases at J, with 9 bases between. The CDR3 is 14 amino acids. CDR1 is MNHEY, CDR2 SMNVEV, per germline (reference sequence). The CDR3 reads CASSLSGHLYEQYF. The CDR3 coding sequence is TGTGCCAGCAGTTTATCGGGACACCTCTACGAGCAGTACTTC.

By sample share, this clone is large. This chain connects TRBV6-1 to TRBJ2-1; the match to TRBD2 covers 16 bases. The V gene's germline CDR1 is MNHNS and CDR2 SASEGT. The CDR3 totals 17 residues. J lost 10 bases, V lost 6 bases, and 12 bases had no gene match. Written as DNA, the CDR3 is TGTGCCAGCAGGGACGTCTTCGGGACTAGCGGGAGGGAGGAGCAGTTCTTC. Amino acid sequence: CASRDVFGTSGREEQFF.

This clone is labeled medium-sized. CDR3 sequence reads: CASSRYQGEQYF. Written as DNA, the CDR3 is TGTGCCAGCAGCCGCTACCAAGGCGAGCAGTACTTC. The rearrangement links TRBV13 to TRBJ2-7, with D unclear. Between the trimmed V and J ends, which lost 5 bases and 6 bases, there was a span of 11 bases. The CDR3 has 12 residues. Germline V gene lookup returns CDR1 PRHDT and CDR2 FYEKMQ (reference sequence).

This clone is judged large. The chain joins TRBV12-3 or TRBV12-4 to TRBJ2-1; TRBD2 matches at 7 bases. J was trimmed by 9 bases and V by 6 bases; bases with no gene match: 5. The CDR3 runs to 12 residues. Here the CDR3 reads CASRERGVEQFF. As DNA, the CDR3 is TGTGCCAGCAGGGAACGGGGGGTTGAGCAGTTCTTC.

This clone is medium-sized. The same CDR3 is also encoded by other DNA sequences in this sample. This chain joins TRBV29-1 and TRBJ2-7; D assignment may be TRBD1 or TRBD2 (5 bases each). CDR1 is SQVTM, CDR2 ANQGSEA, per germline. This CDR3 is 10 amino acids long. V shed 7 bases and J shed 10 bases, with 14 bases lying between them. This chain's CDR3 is CSALRDHQYF. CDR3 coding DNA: TGCAGCGCCCTCCGGGACCACCAGTACTTC.

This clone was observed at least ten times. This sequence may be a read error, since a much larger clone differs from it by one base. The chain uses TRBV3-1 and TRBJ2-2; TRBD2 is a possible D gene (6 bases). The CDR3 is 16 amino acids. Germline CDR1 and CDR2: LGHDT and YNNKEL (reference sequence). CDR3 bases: TGTGCCAGCAGCCAAGAGCGGGGCGGGAACACCGGGGAGCTGCTTTTT. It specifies CASSQERGGNTGELLF. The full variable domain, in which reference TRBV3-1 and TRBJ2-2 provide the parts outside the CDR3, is DTAVSQTPKYLVTQMGNDKSIKCEQNLGHDTMYWYKQDSKKFLKIMFSYNNKELIINETVPNRFSPKSPDKAHLNLHINSLELGDSAVYFCASSQERGGNTGELLFGEGSRLTVL.

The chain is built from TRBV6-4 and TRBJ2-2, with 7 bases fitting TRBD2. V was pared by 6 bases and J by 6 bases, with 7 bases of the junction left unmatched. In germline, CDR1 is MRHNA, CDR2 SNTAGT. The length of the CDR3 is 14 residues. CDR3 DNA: TGTGCCAGCAGCCGTACGGGAGGCCCCGGGGAGCTGTTTTTT. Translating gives CASSRTGGPGELFF.

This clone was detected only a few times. The CDR3 spells CASSTGTARDTEAFF. CDR3 DNA: TGTGCCAGCAGCACCGGGACGGCCAGGGACACTGAAGCTTTCTTT. The chain combines TRBV7-2 with TRBJ1-1; TRBD1 is a possible D gene (5 bases). This CDR3 has 15 residues. Germline-derived CDR1 and CDR2 are SGHTA and FQGNSA. The V and J ends lost 5 bases and 3 bases respectively, with 16 bases between them.

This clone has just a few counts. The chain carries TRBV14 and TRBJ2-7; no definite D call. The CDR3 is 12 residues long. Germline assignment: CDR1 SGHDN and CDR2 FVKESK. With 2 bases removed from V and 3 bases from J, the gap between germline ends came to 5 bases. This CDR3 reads CASSQFSYEQYF. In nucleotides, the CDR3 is TGTGCCAGCAGCCAATTCAGCTACGAGCAGTACTTC.

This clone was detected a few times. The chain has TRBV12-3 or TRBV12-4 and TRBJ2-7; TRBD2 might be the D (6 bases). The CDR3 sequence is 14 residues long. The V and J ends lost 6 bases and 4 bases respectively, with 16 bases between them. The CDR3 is CASSNTGLAYEQYF. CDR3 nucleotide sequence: TGTGCCAGCAGCAACACGGGACTCGCGTACGAGCAGTACTTC.

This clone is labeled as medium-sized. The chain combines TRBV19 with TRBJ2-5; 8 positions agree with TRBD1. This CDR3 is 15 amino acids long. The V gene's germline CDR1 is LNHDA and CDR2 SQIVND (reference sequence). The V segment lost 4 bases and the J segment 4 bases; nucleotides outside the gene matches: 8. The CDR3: CASSTDRGGAETQYF. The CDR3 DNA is TGTGCCAGTAGTACCGACAGGGGTGGGGCAGAGACCCAGTACTTC.

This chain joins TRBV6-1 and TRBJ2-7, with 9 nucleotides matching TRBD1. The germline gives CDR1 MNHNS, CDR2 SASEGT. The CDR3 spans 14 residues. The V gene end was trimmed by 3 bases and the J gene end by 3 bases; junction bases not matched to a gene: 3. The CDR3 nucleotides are TGTGCCAGCAGTGATGACAGGGGGAGCTACGAGCAGTACTTC. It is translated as CASSDDRGSYEQYF.

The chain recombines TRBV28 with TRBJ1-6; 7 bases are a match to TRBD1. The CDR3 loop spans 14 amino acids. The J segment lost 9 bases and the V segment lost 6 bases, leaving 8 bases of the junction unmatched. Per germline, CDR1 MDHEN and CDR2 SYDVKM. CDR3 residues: CASRTGEGRSPLHF. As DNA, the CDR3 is TGTGCCAGCAGAACAGGGGAGGGTCGTTCACCCCTCCACTTT.

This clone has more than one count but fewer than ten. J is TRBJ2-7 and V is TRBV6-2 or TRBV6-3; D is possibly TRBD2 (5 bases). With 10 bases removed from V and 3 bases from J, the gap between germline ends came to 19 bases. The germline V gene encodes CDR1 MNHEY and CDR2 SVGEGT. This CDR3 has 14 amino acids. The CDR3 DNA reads TGTGCCACACTATGGTCGGGGAGCCTCTACGAGCAGTACTTC. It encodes CATLWSGSLYEQYF.

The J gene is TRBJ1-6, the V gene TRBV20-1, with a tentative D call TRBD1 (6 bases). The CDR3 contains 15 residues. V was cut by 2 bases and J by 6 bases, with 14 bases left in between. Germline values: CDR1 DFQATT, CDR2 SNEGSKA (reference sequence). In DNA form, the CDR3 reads TGCAGTGCTAGATTCCAGGGGCCTGTTAATTCACCCCTCCACTTT. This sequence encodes CSARFQGPVNSPLHF.

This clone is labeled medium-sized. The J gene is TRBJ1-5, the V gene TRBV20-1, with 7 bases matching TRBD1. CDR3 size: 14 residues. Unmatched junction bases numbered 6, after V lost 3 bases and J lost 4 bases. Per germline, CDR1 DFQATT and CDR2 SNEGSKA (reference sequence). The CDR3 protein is CSARMGQKNQPQHF. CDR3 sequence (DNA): TGCAGTGCTAGGATGGGACAGAAAAATCAGCCCCAGCATTTT.

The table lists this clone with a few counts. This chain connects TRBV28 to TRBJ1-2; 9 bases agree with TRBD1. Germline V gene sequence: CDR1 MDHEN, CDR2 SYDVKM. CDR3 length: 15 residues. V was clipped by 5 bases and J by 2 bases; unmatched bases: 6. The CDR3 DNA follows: TGTGCCAGCAGTACGGGGGACAGGGCAAACTATGGCTACACCTTC. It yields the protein CASSTGDRANYGYTF.

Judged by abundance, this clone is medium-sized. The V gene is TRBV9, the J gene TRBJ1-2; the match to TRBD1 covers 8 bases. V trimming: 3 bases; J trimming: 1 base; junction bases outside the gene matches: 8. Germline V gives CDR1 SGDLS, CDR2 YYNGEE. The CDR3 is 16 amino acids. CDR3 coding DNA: TGTGCCAGCAGCGCCCACCGGGACAGGAATAACTATGGCTACACCTTC. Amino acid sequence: CASSAHRDRNNYGYTF. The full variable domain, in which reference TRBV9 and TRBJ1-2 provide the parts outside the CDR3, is DSGVTQTPKHLITATGQRVTLRCSPRSGDLSVYWYQQSLDQGLQFLIQYYNGEERAKGNILERFSAQQFPDLHSELNLSSLELGDSALYFCASSAHRDRNNYGYTFGSGTRLTVV.

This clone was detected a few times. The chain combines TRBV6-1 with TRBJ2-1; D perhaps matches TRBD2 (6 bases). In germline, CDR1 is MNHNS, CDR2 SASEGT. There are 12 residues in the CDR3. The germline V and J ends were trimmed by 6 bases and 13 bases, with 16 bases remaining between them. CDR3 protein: CASRGSGPAQFF. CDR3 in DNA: TGTGCCAGCAGAGGAAGCGGGCCGGCTCAGTTCTTC.

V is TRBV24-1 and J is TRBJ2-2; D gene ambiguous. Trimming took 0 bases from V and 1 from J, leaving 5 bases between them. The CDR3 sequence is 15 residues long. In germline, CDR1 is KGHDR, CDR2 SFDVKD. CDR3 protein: CATSDLQGNTGELFF. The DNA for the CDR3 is TGTGCCACCAGTGATTTGCAAGGGAACACCGGGGAGCTGTTTTTT.

The CDR3 loop reads CASSPGSYEQYF. DNA for the CDR3: TGTGCCAGCAGCCCCGGGTCCTACGAGCAGTACTTC. This chain links TRBV9 with TRBJ2-7; D unclear. Germline values: CDR1 SGDLS, CDR2 YYNGEE. This CDR3 spans 12 amino acids. Trimming took 4 bases from V and 1 from J, leaving 6 bases between them.

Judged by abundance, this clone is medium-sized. In DNA, the CDR3 is TGTGCCACCAAAGGTAGCGGGAGGGCAACAGATACGCAGTATTTT. It translates to CATKGSGRATDTQYF. This chain joins TRBV2 and TRBJ2-3; 11 positions match TRBD2. This CDR3 region has 15 residues. V shed 10 bases, J shed 3 bases, and the junction held 9 bases outside the gene matches. Germline V gene data show CDR1 as SNHLY and CDR2 as FYNNEI. Full variable domain (missing parts from reference TRBV2 and TRBJ2-3): EPEVTQTPSHQVTQMGQEVILRCVPISNHLYFYWYRQILGQKVEFLVSFYNNEISEKSEIFDDQFSVERPDGSNFTLKIRSTKLEDSAMYFCATKGSGRATDTQYFGPGTRLTVL.

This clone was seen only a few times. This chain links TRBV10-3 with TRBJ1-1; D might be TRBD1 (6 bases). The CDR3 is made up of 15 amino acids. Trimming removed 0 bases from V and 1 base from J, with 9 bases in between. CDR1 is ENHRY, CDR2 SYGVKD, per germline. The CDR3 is CAISESQGQNTEAFF. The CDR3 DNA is TGTGCCATCAGTGAGTCACAGGGCCAGAACACTGAAGCTTTCTTT.

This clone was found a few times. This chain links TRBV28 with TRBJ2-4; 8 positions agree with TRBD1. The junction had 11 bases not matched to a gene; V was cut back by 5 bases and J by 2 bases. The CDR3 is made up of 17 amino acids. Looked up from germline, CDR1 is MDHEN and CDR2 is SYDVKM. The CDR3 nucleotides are TGTGCCAGCAGTCCGAACCGCCGACAGGGGACCAAAAACATTCAGTACTTC. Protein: CASSPNRRQGTKNIQYF.

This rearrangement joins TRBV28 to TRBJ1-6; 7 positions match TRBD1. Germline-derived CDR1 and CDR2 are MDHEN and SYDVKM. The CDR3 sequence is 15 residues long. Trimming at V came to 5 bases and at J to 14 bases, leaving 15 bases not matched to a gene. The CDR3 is CASSERDRLRGTLHF. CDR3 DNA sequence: TGTGCCAGCAGTGAACGGGACAGATTAAGAGGGACCCTCCACTTT.

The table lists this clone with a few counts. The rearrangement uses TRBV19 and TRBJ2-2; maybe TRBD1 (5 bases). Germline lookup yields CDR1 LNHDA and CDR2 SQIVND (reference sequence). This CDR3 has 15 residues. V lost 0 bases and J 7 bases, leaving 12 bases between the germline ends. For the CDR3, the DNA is TGTGCCAGTAGTATAGATGGGGCAGTGAACGGGGAGCTGTTTTTT. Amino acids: CASSIDGAVNGELFF.